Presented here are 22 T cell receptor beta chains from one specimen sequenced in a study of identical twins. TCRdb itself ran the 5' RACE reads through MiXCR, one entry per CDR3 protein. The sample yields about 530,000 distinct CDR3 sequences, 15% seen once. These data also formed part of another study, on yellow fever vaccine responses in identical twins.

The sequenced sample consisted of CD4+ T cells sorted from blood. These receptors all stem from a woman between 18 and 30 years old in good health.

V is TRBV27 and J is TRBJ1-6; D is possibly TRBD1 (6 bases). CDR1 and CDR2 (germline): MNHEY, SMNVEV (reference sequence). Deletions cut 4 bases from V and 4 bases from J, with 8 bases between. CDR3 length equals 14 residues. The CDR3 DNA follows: TGTGCCAGCAGTTGGGACACGTATAATTCACCCCTCCACTTT. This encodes CASSWDTYNSPLHF.

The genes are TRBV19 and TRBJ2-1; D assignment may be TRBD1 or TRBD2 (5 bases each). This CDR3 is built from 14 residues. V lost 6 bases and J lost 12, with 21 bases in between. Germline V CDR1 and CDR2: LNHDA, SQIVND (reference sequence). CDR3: CASSNQPWWDAQFF. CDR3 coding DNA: TGTGCCAGTAGCAACCAGCCCTGGTGGGACGCGCAGTTCTTC.

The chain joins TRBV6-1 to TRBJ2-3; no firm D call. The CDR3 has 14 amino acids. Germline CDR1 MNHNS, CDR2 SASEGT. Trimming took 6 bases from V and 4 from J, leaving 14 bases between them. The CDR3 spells CASSSFARPDTQYF. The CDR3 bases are TGTGCCAGCAGCTCCTTTGCGAGGCCAGATACGCAGTATTTT.

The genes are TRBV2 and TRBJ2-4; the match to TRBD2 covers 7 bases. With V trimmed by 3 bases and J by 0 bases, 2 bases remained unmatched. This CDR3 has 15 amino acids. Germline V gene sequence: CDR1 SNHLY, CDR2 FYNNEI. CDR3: CASSDSGLAKNIQYF. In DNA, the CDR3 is TGTGCCAGCAGTGATAGCGGGTTAGCCAAAAACATTCAGTACTTC. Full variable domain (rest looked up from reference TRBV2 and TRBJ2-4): EPEVTQTPSHQVTQMGQEVILRCVPISNHLYFYWYRQILGQKVEFLVSFYNNEISEKSEIFDDQFSVERPDGSNFTLKIRSTKLEDSAMYFCASSDSGLAKNIQYFGAGTRLSVL.

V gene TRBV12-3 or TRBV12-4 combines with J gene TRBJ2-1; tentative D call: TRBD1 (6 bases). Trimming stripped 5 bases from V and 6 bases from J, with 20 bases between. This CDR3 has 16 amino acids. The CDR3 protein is CASSQPNRVLGNEQFF. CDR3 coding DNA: TGTGCCAGCAGTCAACCTAACAGGGTTCTCGGCAATGAGCAGTTCTTC.

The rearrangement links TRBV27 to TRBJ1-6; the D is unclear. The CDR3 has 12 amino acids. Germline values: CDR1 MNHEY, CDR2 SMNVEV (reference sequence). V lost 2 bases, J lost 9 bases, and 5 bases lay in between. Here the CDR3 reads CASSLIGSPLHF. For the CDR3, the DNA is TGTGCCAGCAGTTTAATCGGTTCACCCCTCCACTTT.

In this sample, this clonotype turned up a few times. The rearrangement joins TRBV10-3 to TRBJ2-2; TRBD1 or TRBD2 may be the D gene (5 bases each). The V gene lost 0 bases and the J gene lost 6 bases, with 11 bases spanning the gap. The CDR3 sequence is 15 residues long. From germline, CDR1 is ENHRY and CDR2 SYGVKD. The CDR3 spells CAISESKGPAGELFF. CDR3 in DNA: TGTGCCATCAGTGAGTCGAAGGGACCGGCCGGGGAGCTGTTTTTT.

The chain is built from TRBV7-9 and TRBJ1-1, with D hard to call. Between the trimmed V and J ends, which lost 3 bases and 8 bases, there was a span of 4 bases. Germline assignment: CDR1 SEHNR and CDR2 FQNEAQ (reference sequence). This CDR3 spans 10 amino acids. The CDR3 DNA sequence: TGTGCCAGCAGCTTTAAGGAAGCTTTCTTT. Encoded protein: CASSFKEAFF.

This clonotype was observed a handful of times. This CDR3 is CASTEDGGRETQYF. In DNA, the CDR3 is TGTGCCAGCACCGAGGACGGGGGCCGAGAGACCCAGTACTTC. This chain connects TRBV7-9 to TRBJ2-5; the D call may be TRBD1 or TRBD2 (6 bases each). V lost 7 bases to trimming and J lost 4 bases, with 16 bases between them. This CDR3 contains 14 residues. Germline values: CDR1 SEHNR, CDR2 FQNEAQ (reference sequence).

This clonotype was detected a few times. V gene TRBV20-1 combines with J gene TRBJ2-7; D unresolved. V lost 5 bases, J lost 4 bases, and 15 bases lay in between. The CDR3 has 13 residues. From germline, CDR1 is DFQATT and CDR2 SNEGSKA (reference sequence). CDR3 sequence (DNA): TGCAGTGCTTCTATGCCCCCGGATTACGAGCAGTACTTC. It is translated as CSASMPPDYEQYF.

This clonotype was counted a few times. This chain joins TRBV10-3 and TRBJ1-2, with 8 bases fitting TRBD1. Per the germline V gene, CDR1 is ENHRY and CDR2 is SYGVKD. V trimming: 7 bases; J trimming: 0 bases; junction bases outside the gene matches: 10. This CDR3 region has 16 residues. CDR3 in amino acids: CAITRTGSPANYGYTF. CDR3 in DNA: TGTGCCATCACCCGGACAGGGAGTCCAGCTAACTATGGCTACACCTTC.

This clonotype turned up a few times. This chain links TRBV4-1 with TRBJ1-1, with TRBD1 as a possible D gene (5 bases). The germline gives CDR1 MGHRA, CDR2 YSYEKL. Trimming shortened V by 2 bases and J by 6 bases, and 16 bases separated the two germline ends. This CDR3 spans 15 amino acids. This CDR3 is CASSQLHRGLPEAFF. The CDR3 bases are TGCGCCAGCAGCCAACTACACCGGGGACTGCCTGAAGCTTTCTTT.

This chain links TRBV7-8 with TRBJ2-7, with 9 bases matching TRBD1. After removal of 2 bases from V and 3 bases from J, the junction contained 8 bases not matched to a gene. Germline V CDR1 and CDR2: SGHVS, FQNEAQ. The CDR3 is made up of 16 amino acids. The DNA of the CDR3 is TGTGCCAGCAGCTTAAGGGGAGGGACAGGGCTCTACGAGCAGTACTTC. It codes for CASSLRGGTGLYEQYF.

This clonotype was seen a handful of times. CDR3 coding DNA: TGTGCCATCAGAGGTAGCGGGAGCTACGAGCAGTACTTC. It specifies CAIRGSGSYEQYF. The chain has TRBV10-3 and TRBJ2-7; 9 nucleotides align to TRBD2. From germline, CDR1 is ENHRY and CDR2 SYGVKD. V gave up 6 bases and J gave up 3 bases; unmatched junction bases: 3. The CDR3 loop spans 13 amino acids.

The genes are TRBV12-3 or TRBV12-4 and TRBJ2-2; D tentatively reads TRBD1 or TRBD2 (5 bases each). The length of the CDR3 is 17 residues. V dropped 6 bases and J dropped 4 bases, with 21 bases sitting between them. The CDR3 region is CASSSPGPGSGTGELFF. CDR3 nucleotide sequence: TGTGCCAGCAGCTCCCCGGGGCCAGGGTCGGGCACCGGGGAGCTGTTTTTT.

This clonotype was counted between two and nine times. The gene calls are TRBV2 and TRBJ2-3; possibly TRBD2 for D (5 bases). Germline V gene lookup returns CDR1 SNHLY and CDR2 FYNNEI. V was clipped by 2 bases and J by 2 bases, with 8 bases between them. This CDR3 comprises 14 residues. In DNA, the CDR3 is TGTGCCAGCAGTGAAAGGGAGCTCACAGATACGCAGTATTTT. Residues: CASSERELTDTQYF.

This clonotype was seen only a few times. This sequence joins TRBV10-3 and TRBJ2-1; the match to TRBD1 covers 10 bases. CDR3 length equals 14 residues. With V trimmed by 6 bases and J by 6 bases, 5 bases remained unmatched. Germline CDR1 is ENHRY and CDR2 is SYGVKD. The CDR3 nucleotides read TGTGCCATCAGGACAGGGGGCGAGTTCAATGAGCAGTTCTTC. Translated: CAIRTGGEFNEQFF.

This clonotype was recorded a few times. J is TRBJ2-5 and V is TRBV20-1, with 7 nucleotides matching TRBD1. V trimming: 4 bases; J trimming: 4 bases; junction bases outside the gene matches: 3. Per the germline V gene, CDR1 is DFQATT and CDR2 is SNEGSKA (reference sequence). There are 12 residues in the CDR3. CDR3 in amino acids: CSATQGRETQYF. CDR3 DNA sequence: TGCAGTGCTACACAGGGGCGAGAGACCCAGTACTTC.

CDR3 residues: CASSRFGTLKGVEETQYF. The CDR3 region has the DNA TGTGCCAGCAGCCGGTTCGGGACTCTCAAAGGGGTGGAAGAGACCCAGTACTTC. The V and J genes are TRBV3-1 and TRBJ2-5; D is possibly TRBD2 (6 bases). V shed 4 bases and J shed 3 bases, with 24 bases lying between them. The germline CDR1 and CDR2 sequences are LGHDT and YNNKEL (reference sequence). This CDR3 has 18 amino acids.

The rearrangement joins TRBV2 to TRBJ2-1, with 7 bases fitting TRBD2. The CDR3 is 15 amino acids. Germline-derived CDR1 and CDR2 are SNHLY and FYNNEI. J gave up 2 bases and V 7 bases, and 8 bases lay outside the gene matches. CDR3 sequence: CASTPWGGTYNEQFF. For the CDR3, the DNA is TGTGCCAGCACCCCATGGGGGGGGACCTACAATGAGCAGTTCTTC.

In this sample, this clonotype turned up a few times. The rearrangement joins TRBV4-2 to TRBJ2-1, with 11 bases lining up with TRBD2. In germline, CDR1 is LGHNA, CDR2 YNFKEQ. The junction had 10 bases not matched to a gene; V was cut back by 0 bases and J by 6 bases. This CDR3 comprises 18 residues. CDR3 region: CASSQDLSGGVVGNEQFF. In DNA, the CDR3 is TGTGCCAGCAGCCAAGACCTTAGCGGGGGGGTTGTGGGCAATGAGCAGTTCTTC.

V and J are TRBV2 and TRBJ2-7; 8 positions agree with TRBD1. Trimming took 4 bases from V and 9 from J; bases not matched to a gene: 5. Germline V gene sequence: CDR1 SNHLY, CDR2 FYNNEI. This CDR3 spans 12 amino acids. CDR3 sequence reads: CASSAGTGAQYF. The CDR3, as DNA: TGTGCCAGCAGTGCGGGGACAGGAGCGCAGTACTTC.